The 22 T cell receptor beta chains below were found in one sample sequenced in a study of neurological immune-mediated disorders. Using its own MiXCR run on the 5' RACE reads, TCRdb lists one record per CDR3 protein. The table lists approximately 74,000 distinct CDR3 sequences, 4% to 6% of them singletons. Sequences were obtained from PBMCs. These receptors were taken from a man aged 18-30 years with multiple sclerosis.

This clonotype has ten or more counts. This chain links TRBV29-1 with TRBJ2-5, with D maybe TRBD2 (7 bases). The CDR3 is made up of 14 amino acids. V was clipped by 6 bases and J by 1 base, with 15 bases between them. The V gene's germline CDR1 is SQVTM and CDR2 ANQGSEA. The CDR3 is CSVGGQSSQETQYF. Written as DNA, the CDR3 is TGCAGCGTGGGGGGGCAGTCTAGCCAAGAGACCCAGTACTTC.

The sample holds many counts of this clonotype. The chain joins TRBV5-1 to TRBJ2-6; D perhaps matches TRBD1 (5 bases). This CDR3 region has 14 residues. The germline CDR1 and CDR2 sequences are SGHRS and YFSETQ. V was pared by 5 bases and J by 4 bases, with 10 bases between. CDR3 residues: CASRVGAGANVLTF. The CDR3 DNA reads TGCGCCAGCAGGGTAGGGGCCGGGGCCAACGTCCTGACTTTC.

In this sample, this clonotype turned up many times. The rearrangement uses TRBV27 and TRBJ1-1, with 7 bases lining up with TRBD1. Germline assignment: CDR1 MNHEY and CDR2 SMNVEV (reference sequence). After removal of 4 bases from V and 0 bases from J, the junction contained 5 bases not matched to a gene. This CDR3 contains 15 residues. The CDR3, as DNA: TGTGCCAGCAGTTCCGGGACAGCCATGAACACTGAAGCTTTCTTT. Translated, it gives CASSSGTAMNTEAFF.

This clonotype was counted at least ten times. The V call is TRBV29-1, the J call TRBJ2-2; TRBD2 aligns across 13 bases. CDR1 and CDR2 (germline): SQVTM, ANQGSEA. CDR3 size: 16 residues. The junction had 8 bases not matched to a gene; V was cut back by 6 bases and J by 4 bases. In DNA form, the CDR3 reads TGCAGCGTCATTAAACTAGCGGGGGGGCCCACCGGGGAGCTGTTTTTT. It codes for CSVIKLAGGPTGELFF.

This clonotype was counted many times. J is TRBJ2-7 and V is TRBV5-1; D is uncertain. The germline V gene has CDR1 SGHRS and CDR2 YFSETQ. The CDR3 runs 14 residues. V lost 0 bases and J lost 7, with 14 bases in between. CDR3: CASSLAGSGLEQYF. The CDR3 DNA reads as TGCGCCAGCAGCTTGGCGGGCAGTGGCCTAGAGCAGTACTTC.

For this clonotype: A read error may account for a junction end that differs from germline. The V and J genes are TRBV7-2 and TRBJ1-5; D gene uncertain. CDR1 is SGHTA, CDR2 FQGNSA, per germline. This CDR3 has 12 amino acids. CDR3: CATGRRNQPQNF. CDR3 bases: TGTGCCACCGGACGGCGCAATCAGCCCCAGAATTTT.

This clonotype was seen ten or more times. The rearrangement joins TRBV20-1 to TRBJ2-3; the match to TRBD2 covers 7 bases. Looked up from germline, CDR1 is DFQATT and CDR2 is SNEGSKA (reference sequence). Trimming took 2 bases from V and 3 from J; bases not matched to a gene: 14. CDR3 length: 17 residues. The CDR3 DNA sequence: TGCAGTGCTAGAAGGAGTATTGGACTAGTGGTGACAGATACGCAGTATTTT. It translates to CSARRSIGLVVTDTQYF.

This clonotype was seen repeatedly, ten times or more. The chain has TRBV20-1 and TRBJ2-3; 11 nucleotides align to TRBD2. CDR3 size: 15 residues. Germline V lookup: CDR1 DFQATT, CDR2 SNEGSKA (reference sequence). V trimming: 3 bases; J trimming: 5 bases; junction bases outside the gene matches: 7. The CDR3 here is CSASPSGGLGDTQYF. The CDR3 coding sequence is TGCAGTGCTAGCCCTAGCGGGGGGCTAGGAGATACGCAGTATTTT.

The sample holds many counts of this clonotype. The chain combines TRBV15 with TRBJ2-5; tentatively, D is TRBD1 (5 bases). Germline-derived CDR1 and CDR2 are LNHNV and YYDKDF (reference sequence). The ends were cut back, 1 base at V and 0 bases at J, with 9 bases in the middle. There are 15 residues in the CDR3. The CDR3 reads CATSRGPDNQETQYF. The CDR3 DNA reads TGTGCCACCAGCAGAGGGCCGGACAACCAAGAGACCCAGTACTTC.

This clonotype was seen repeatedly, ten times or more. The rearrangement joins TRBV7-3 to TRBJ1-1, with D possibly being TRBD1 (5 bases). The CDR3 spans 14 residues. Trimming took 2 bases from V and 0 from J, leaving 7 bases between them. Per the germline V gene, CDR1 is SGHTA and CDR2 is FQGTGA. The CDR3 loop is CASSLQGMNTEAFF. In DNA form, the CDR3 reads TGTGCCAGCAGCTTACAGGGCATGAACACTGAAGCTTTCTTT.

This clonotype has a count of ten or more. This chain links TRBV7-3 with TRBJ2-5; 13 positions match TRBD2. This CDR3 contains 20 residues. V gave up 0 bases and J gave up 1 base; unmatched junction bases: 11. Germline values: CDR1 SGHTA, CDR2 FQGTGA. CDR3 nucleotides: TGTGCCAGCAGCTTAACCCCCCGGACTAGCGGGAGATTCTCCCAAGAGACCCAGTACTTC. Its translation is CASSLTPRTSGRFSQETQYF.

This clonotype was observed a few times. A clone one base away is much larger, so this may be a read error. The chain is built from TRBV7-9 and TRBJ1-1; no reliable D call. Germline loops: CDR1 SEHNR, CDR2 FQNEAQ (reference sequence). V lost 2 bases and J lost 4, with 5 bases in between. This CDR3 spans 12 amino acids. CDR3 amino acids: CASSLTATEAFF. The CDR3 DNA reads TGTGCCAGCAGCTTAACGGCCACTGAAGCTTTCTTT.

This clonotype was recorded at least ten times. This sequence joins TRBV27 and TRBJ2-5; D is possibly TRBD1 (6 bases). CDR1 is MNHEY and CDR2 is SMNVEV in the germline V gene (reference sequence). This CDR3 contains 16 residues. V lost 6 bases and J 0 bases, leaving 17 bases between the germline ends. The CDR3 DNA follows: TGTGCCAGCAGGTCACAGGGCCGTCTGTACCAAGAGACCCAGTACTTC. Protein: CASRSQGRLYQETQYF.

This clonotype was seen at least ten times. This chain connects TRBV5-1 to TRBJ2-7, with D possibly being TRBD2 (6 bases). The V and J ends lost 0 bases and 5 bases respectively, with 12 bases between them. CDR1 is SGHRS, CDR2 YFSETQ, per germline. The CDR3 covers 14 residues. The CDR3 sequence is CASSLALAPNEQYF. The CDR3 DNA reads TGCGCCAGCAGCTTGGCACTAGCTCCAAACGAGCAGTACTTC.

The chain has TRBV7-4 and TRBJ2-2, with TRBD2 identical over 8 bases. The CDR3 length is 20 residues. Germline CDR1 reads SGHVT; CDR2 reads SQSDAQ. V dropped 4 bases and J dropped 3; count of bases not matched to a gene: 19. In nucleotides, the CDR3 is TGTGCCAGCAGCTCACTCCTCCTTCCCCGGACGGGAGGGGACACCGGGGAGCTGTTTTTT. Its translation: CASSSLLLPRTGGDTGELFF.

In this sample, this clonotype turned up many times. This rearrangement joins TRBV12-3 or TRBV12-4 to TRBJ1-5, with unresolved D. Trimming stripped 2 bases from V and 0 bases from J, with 8 bases between. This CDR3 contains 15 residues. The CDR3 protein is CASSLFGGSNQPQHF. In DNA, the CDR3 is TGTGCCAGCAGTTTATTCGGAGGTAGCAATCAGCCCCAGCATTTT.

This clonotype was picked up many times. The chain recombines TRBV20-1 with TRBJ2-1; D is ambiguous. V lost 2 bases, J lost 5 bases, and 16 bases lay in between. The CDR3 has 15 residues. The V gene's germline CDR1 is DFQATT and CDR2 SNEGSKA (reference sequence). CDR3: CSARSLLTSDNEQFF. The DNA for the CDR3 is TGCAGTGCTAGATCCCTACTCACGAGCGACAATGAGCAGTTCTTC.

This clonotype appeared many times. The rearrangement uses TRBV20-1 and TRBJ2-1, with 9 bases aligning to TRBD2. V was clipped by 6 bases and J by 0 bases; unmatched bases: 12. CDR1 is DFQATT, CDR2 SNEGSKA, per germline (reference sequence). The CDR3 totals 17 residues. The CDR3, as DNA: TGCAGTGCCGGGGGGCGACTAGCGGAGATCTCCTACAATGAGCAGTTCTTC. This gives the protein CSAGGRLAEISYNEQFF.

This clonotype was observed many times. The V gene is TRBV25-1, the J gene TRBJ2-1; 10 bases map to TRBD2. V lost 7 bases to trimming and J lost 3 bases; unmatched junction nucleotides: 3. The CDR3 is 14 amino acids. CDR1 and CDR2 from the germline V gene are MGHDK and SYGVNS. The CDR3 bases are TGTGCCAGCACCCCTAGCGGGAGCTACAATGAGCAGTTCTTC. Translated, it gives CASTPSGSYNEQFF.

This clonotype was observed a handful of times. One junction end does not reproduce the germline sequence, and a read error may be involved. The chain joins TRBV20-1 to TRBJ1-6; D remains ambiguous. Germline V gene lookup returns CDR1 DFQATT and CDR2 SNEGSKA (reference sequence). The CDR3 is 15 amino acids. The CDR3 sequence: CSARAQTYGNSPLNF. DNA of the CDR3: TGCAGTGCTAGAGCGCAAACCTACGGGAATTCACCCCTCAACTTT.

This clonotype was counted ten times or more. V and J are TRBV12-3 or TRBV12-4 and TRBJ1-5; TRBD1 aligns across 7 bases. The length of the CDR3 is 16 residues. Losses at the gene ends were 5 bases for V and 6 bases for J; bases not matched to a gene: 13. In DNA form, the CDR3 reads TGTGCCAGCAGTGCCACCCGTAGGGGGCTCGGTCAGCCCCAGCATTTT. Translation gives CASSATRRGLGQPQHF.

This clonotype was detected ten times or more. The genes are TRBV3-1 and TRBJ2-2, with 12 bases lining up with TRBD2. V was pared by 4 bases and J by 9 bases, with 18 bases of the junction left unmatched. This CDR3 has 19 amino acids. Looked up from germline, CDR1 is LGHDT and CDR2 is YNNKEL (reference sequence). The CDR3 here is CASSPLGTSGGILSRELFF. CDR3 sequence (DNA): TGTGCCAGCAGCCCCCTGGGTACTAGCGGGGGGATTTTAAGTCGGGAGCTGTTTTTT.